The present TCR beta chain was sequenced within a study of CXCR3-negative and CXCR3-positive naive CD8 T cells. The V gene's germline CDR1 is ENHRY and CDR2 SYGVKD. The CDR3 is 13 residues long. Those CD8+ T cells considered naive were CD45RO-CCR7+CD27+CD95-. Carrying UMI labels, the TRB cDNA libraries were prepared through 5' RACE. TCRdb re-called the 5' RACE reads and gives one entry per CDR3 protein, without DNA. This sample contains roughly 8,000 distinct CDR3 sequences. This sequence originates from a human donor in good health. Some clones in this sample may be carry-over from other donors' samples. Sequenced: naive CXCR3- CD8+ T cells from blood. As to subset: CD45RO-CCR7+CD27+CD95- naive CD8+ T cells lacking CXCR3 (TNR3-). The V and J genes are TRBV10-3 and TRBJ2-7; the D call of TRBD1 rests on TCRdb alone, since no DNA is present to check it. The chain's CDR3 is CAISVGGKVEQYF.